This T cell receptor beta chain was obtained from a study of blood T cell repertoires in COVID-19. About the research overall: Some COVID-19 samples were acute and others convalescent; all came from the United States, Italy and Spain. T cells, B-cell-depleted T cells, or PBMCs supplied cDNA or gDNA.

Germline V gene data show CDR1 as SGHAT and CDR2 as FQNNGV. CDR3 length: 14 amino acids. V was pared by 4 bases and J by 5 bases, with 7 bases of the junction left unmatched. Original methodology: Amplification of reference gene primers provided the estimated nucleated cell counts. The data were produced by immunoSEQ multiplex PCR, yet TCRdb's version contains in-frame clones alone and is incomplete. Clone size and the V and J calls come from that table; the DNA yielded D and trimming. The sample includes approximately 260,000 clones, about four fifths of them seen just once. This sequence joins TRBV11-2 and TRBJ1-1, with 7 bases aligning to TRBD1. The origin of this receptor is a woman of 80 years or more with acute or convalescent COVID-19. The sequencing sample was made of peripheral blood. Here the CDR3 DNA reads TGTGCCAGCAGCTCACAGGGGCCGGTTACTGAAGCTTTCTTT. Protein sequence: CASSSQGPVTEAFF.